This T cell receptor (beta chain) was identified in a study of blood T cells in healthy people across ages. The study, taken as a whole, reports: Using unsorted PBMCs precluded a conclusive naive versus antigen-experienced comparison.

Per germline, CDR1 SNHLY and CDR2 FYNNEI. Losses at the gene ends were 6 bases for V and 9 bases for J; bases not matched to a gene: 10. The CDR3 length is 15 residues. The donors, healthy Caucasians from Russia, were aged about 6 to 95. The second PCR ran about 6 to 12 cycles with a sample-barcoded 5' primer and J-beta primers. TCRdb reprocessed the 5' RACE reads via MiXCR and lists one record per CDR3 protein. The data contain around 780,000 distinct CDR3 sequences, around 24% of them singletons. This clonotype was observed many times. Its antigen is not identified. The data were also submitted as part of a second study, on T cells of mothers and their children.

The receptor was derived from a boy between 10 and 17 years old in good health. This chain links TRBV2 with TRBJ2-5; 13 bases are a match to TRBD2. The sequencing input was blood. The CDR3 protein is CASRHGTSGAKAQYF. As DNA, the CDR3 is TGTGCCAGCAGGCACGGGACTAGCGGGGCCAAGGCCCAGTACTTC.